Listed below are T cell receptor beta chains from one sample, sequenced in a study of blood T cells in healthy people across ages. MiXCR was run by TCRdb on the 5' RACE reads, yielding one entry per CDR3 protein. The data show hundreds of thousands of distinct CDR3 sequences, with about 52% seen just once and roughly a third held by the top ten. Sequenced sample: blood. Source of these receptors: a woman in her sixties or seventies in good health. Each CDR3 is given with its conserved first and last residue. The order of the fields is J gene, V gene, clone size, D gene, CDR3 protein, CDR3 DNA. D genes are given only for firm matches. Clone size is not always given. Where it is, it says once, few, many or a class for expanded clones.

TRBJ2-1,TRBV20-1,few,TRBD2,CSAPERERGEQFF,TGCAGTGCTCCTGAGCGGGAGCGAGGTGAGCAGTTCTTC
TRBJ1-2,TRBV3-1,-,TRBD1,CASSHEGQWSDGYTF,TGTGCCAGCAGCCACGAGGGACAGTGGAGCGATGGCTACACCTTC
TRBJ2-1,TRBV20-1,few,TRBD2,CSASLGLAGGQFF,TGCAGTGCTAGTCTTGGACTAGCGGGAGGGCAGTTCTTC
TRBJ2-5,TRBV5-1,few,TRBD2,CASSLGGSGSRNEQYF,TGCGCCAGCAGCTTGGGTGGCAGCGGGAGTCGTAATGAGCAGTACTTC
TRBJ2-5,TRBV20-1,-,-,CSARDGGAEGTQYF,TGCAGTGCTAGAGATGGAGGGGCCGAGGGGACCCAGTACTTC
TRBJ2-7,TRBV7-2,once,-,CASRARVLSYNEQYF,TGTGCCAGCAGAGCCAGGGTCCTCTCCTACAATGAGCAGTACTTC
TRBJ2-5,TRBV28,once,TRBD2,CASSFRLGTSGEQYF,TGTGCCAGCAGTTTTAGGCTCGGGACTAGCGGAGAGCAGTACTTC
TRBJ2-7,TRBV4-1,few,-,CASSHPGLRVIGYNEQYF,TGCGCCAGCAGCCATCCGGGCCTTCGAGTTATTGGATACAATGAGCAGTACTTC
TRBJ1-5,TRBV28,-,-,CASCPGGNQPQHF,TGTGCCAGCTGCCCGGGCGGAAATCAGCCCCAGCATTTT
TRBJ1-3,TRBV5-1,-,-,CASSSGTLENTIYF,TGCGCCAGCAGCTCGGGCACTTTGGAAAACACCATATATTTT
TRBJ2-3,TRBV20-1,few,-,CSARGHLDTQYF,TGCAGCGCACGAGGACACCTGGATACGCAGTATTTT
TRBJ2-1,TRBV7-9,few,-,CASSAPAGPREQFF,TGTGCCAGCAGCGCCCCTGCGGGGCCTCGTGAGCAGTTCTTC
TRBJ1-6,TRBV4-2,many,-,CASSPRAGGYEDSPLHF,TGTGCCAGCAGCCCTCGGGCTGGGGGCTACGAGGATTCACCCCTCCACTTT
TRBJ2-5,TRBV29-1,-,-,CSVDYAGTHQETQYF,TGCAGCGTTGATTACGCCGGGACCCATCAAGAGACCCAGTACTTC
TRBJ2-7,TRBV7-9,few,TRBD2,CASSPGTSHEQYF,TGTGCCAGCAGCCCAGGGACTAGCCACGAGCAGTACTTC
TRBJ1-6,TRBV6-5,-,TRBD1,CASSRQGVLDSPLHF,TGTGCCAGCAGTCGACAGGGTGTTCTTGATTCACCCCTCCACTTT
TRBJ2-4,TRBV28,many,-,CASSPSETSKNIQYF,TGTGCCAGCAGTCCCTCCGAGACGAGCAAAAACATTCAGTACTTC
TRBJ2-3,TRBV7-3,-,-,CASSLSLDSTDMQYF,TGTGCCAGCAGCTTAAGCTTAGATAGCACAGATATGCAGTATTTT
TRBJ1-6,TRBV6-6,-,-,CASRLDDVAPLHF,TGTGCCAGCAGGCTCGACGACGTCGCACCCCTCCACTTT
TRBJ2-7,TRBV7-2,-,-,CASSLAPQTVSYEQYF,TGTGCCAGCAGCTTAGCCCCTCAGACAGTCTCCTATGAGCAGTACTTC
TRBJ2-1,TRBV27,few,-,CASSLSGNLYNEQFF,TGTGCCAGCAGTTTATCGGGCAACCTCTACAATGAGCAGTTCTTC
TRBJ2-7,TRBV7-3,few,-,CASSLTRTDEQYF,TGTGCCAGCAGCTTAACCCGGACAGATGAGCAGTACTTC
TRBJ1-2,TRBV5-5,-,-,CASSLALVGNYGYTF,TGTGCCAGCAGCTTGGCGCTGGTGGGAAACTATGGCTACACCTTC
TRBJ2-1,TRBV7-9,-,-,CASSPQASASEQFF,TGTGCCAGCAGCCCCCAGGCTAGCGCAAGTGAGCAGTTCTTC
TRBJ2-7,TRBV5-1,few,-,CASSYATGRDSYNEQYF,TGCGCCAGCAGCTACGCGACAGGGAGGGACTCCTACAATGAGCAGTACTTC
TRBJ2-7,TRBV2,-,-,CASSGPRRGRGNYEQYF,TGTGCCAGCAGTGGCCCGAGGAGGGGGCGGGGAAACTACGAGCAGTACTTC
TRBJ2-1,TRBV24-1,-,TRBD2,CATSDFRFSGYEQFF,TGTGCCACCAGTGACTTCCGTTTTAGCGGGTATGAGCAGTTCTTC
TRBJ2-1,TRBV7-2,few,-,CASSLGMEQFF,TGTGCCAGCAGCCTAGGGATGGAGCAGTTCTTC
TRBJ1-2,TRBV20-1,few,TRBD1,CSARESGTGDYGYTF,TGCAGTGCTAGAGAGTCCGGGACAGGAGACTATGGCTACACCTTC
TRBJ2-1,TRBV6-2/TRBV6-3,-,TRBD2,CASTGSGRRQEQFF,TGTGCCAGCACTGGTAGCGGGAGAAGACAGGAGCAGTTCTTC
TRBJ1-4,TRBV2,few,-,CASMGRSSNEKLFF,TGTGCCAGCATGGGACGGTCATCTAATGAAAAACTGTTTTTT
TRBJ2-5,TRBV6-5,-,TRBD2,CASSLGLAGAMRYF,TGCGCCAGCAGTCTGGGACTAGCGGGCGCTATGCGGTACTTC
TRBJ1-6,TRBV9,once,TRBD1,CACRGDSNNSPLHF,TGTGCCTGCAGAGGGGACAGTAATAATTCACCCCTCCACTTT
TRBJ2-1,TRBV18,-,TRBD2,CASSPALAGNNEQFF,TGTGCCAGCTCACCAGCACTAGCGGGTAACAATGAGCAGTTCTTC
TRBJ2-7,TRBV12-3/TRBV12-4,few,-,CASTPGTYEQYF,TGTGCCAGCACCCCGGGGACCTACGAGCAGTACTTC
TRBJ2-7,TRBV2,few,-,CASRRPGTASYEQYF,TGTGCCAGCAGGAGACCCGGGACCGCCTCCTACGAGCAGTACTTC
TRBJ2-7,TRBV5-1,-,-,CASGDGYEQYF,TGCGCCAGTGGGGACGGCTACGAGCAGTACTTC
TRBJ2-7,TRBV27,-,-,CASSGGSYYEQYF,TGTGCCAGCAGTGGGGGCTCCTACTACGAGCAGTACTTC
TRBJ1-1,TRBV18,few,-,CASSPLPGFTEAFF,TGTGCCAGCTCACCTTTACCAGGGTTTACTGAAGCTTTCTTT
TRBJ2-7,TRBV29-1,few,TRBD1,CSVESSAGGQVSYEQYF,TGCAGCGTTGAATCCTCTGCGGGTGGACAGGTATCCTACGAGCAGTACTTC
TRBJ2-7,TRBV10-3,-,-,CAISGADLGYEQYF,TGTGCCATCAGTGGGGCTGATCTCGGCTACGAGCAGTACTTC
TRBJ2-4,TRBV3-1,-,TRBD1,CASSQGDRTIQYF,TGTGCTAGCAGCCAAGGGGACAGAACCATTCAGTACTTC
TRBJ2-7,TRBV9,once,TRBD2,CAGSVEGREGYEQYF,TGTGCCGGCAGCGTAGAAGGGCGGGAGGGCTACGAGCAGTACTTC
TRBJ2-7,TRBV5-4,-,-,CASSPGAIQMSYEQYF,TGTGCCAGCAGCCCCGGAGCGATTCAGATGTCCTACGAGCAGTACTTC